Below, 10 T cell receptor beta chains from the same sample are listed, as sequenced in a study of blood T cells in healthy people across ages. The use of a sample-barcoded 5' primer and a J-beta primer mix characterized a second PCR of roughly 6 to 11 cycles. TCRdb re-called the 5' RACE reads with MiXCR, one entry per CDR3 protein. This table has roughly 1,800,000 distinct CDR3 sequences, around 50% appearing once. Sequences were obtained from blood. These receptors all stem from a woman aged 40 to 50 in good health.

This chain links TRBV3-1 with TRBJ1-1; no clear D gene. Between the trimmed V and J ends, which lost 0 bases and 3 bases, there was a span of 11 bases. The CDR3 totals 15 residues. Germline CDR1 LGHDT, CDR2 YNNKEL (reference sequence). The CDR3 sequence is CASSQDSRRYTEAFF. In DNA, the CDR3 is TGTGCCAGCAGCCAAGATAGTCGACGGTACACTGAAGCTTTCTTT.

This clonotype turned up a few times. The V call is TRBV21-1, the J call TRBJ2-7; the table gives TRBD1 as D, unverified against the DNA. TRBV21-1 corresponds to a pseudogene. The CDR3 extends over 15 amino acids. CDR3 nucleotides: TGTGCCAGCAGCAAAGGGACAGGGACCCCCTACGAGCAGTACTTC. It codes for CASSKGTGTPYEQYF.

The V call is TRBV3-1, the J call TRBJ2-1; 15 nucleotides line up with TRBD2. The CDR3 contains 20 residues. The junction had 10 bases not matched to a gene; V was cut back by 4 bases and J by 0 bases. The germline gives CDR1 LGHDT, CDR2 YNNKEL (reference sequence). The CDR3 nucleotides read TGTGCCAGCAGCCTAGCCGGGACTAGCGGGGGGCGTAGCTCCTACAATGAGCAGTTCTTC. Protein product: CASSLAGTSGGRSSYNEQFF.

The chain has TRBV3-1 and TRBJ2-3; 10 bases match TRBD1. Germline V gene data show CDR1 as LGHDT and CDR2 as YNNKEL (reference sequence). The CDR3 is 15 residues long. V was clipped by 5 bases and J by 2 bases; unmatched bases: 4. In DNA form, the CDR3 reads TGTGCCAGCAGCGAGGGACAGGGGTTCACAGATACGCAGTATTTT. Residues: CASSEGQGFTDTQYF.

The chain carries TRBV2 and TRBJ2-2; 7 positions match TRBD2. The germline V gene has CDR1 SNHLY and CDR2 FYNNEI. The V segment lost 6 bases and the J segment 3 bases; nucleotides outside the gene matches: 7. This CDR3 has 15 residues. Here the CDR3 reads CASRFQRGDTGELFF. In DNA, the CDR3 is TGTGCCAGCAGGTTCCAGCGGGGAGACACCGGGGAGCTGTTTTTT.

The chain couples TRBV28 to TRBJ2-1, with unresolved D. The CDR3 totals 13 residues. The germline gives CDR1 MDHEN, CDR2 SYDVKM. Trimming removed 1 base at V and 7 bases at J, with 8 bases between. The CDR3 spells CASSLFGLNEQFF. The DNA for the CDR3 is TGTGCCAGCAGTTTATTCGGGCTAAATGAGCAGTTCTTC.

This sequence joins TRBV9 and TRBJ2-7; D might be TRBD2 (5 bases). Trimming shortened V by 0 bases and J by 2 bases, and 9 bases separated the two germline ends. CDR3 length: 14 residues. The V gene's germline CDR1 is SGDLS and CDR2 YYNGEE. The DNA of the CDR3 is TGTGCCAGCAGCGTAGGAGGGATAGCCTACGAGCAGTACTTC. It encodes CASSVGGIAYEQYF.

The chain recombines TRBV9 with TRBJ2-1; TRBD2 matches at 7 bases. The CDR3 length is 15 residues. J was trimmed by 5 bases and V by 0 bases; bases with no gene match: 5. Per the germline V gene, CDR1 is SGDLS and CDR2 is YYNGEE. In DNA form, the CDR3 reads TGTGCCAGCAGCGTAGGGGGACTAACAAACAATGAGCAGTTCTTC. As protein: CASSVGGLTNNEQFF.

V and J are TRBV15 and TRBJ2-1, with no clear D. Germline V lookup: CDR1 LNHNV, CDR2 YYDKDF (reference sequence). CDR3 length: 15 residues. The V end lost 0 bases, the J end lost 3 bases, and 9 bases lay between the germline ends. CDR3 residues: CATSREVGNYNEQFF. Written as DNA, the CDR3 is TGTGCCACCAGCAGAGAGGTAGGAAACTACAATGAGCAGTTCTTC.

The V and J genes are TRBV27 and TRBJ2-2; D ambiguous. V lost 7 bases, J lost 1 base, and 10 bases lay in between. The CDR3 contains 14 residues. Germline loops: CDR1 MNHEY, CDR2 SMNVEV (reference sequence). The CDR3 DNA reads TGTGCCAGCAAAGCCACACGGAACACCGGGGAGCTGTTTTTT. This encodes CASKATRNTGELFF.